Listed here is a single T cell receptor beta chain. These data originate in a study of technical replicates of blood from a handful of donors. Profiled with immunoSEQ multiplex PCR; TCRdb holds only in-frame clones, not every one. The sample lists 75,000 to 85,000 clones; under 97% were seen once. Trimming took 5 bases from V and 5 from J, leaving 18 bases between them. CDR3 length: 15 amino acids. The germline V gene encodes CDR1 MNHEY and CDR2 SVGAGI. The sequence was collected from a human donor in good health. The material sequenced was T cells isolated from PBMCs. The chain links TRBV6-5 to TRBJ1-1; weak D call: TRBD1 (6 bases). CDR3: CASSQLATGETEAFF. DNA of the CDR3: TGTGCCAGCAGTCAACTCGCGACAGGTGAAACTGAAGCTTTCTTT.